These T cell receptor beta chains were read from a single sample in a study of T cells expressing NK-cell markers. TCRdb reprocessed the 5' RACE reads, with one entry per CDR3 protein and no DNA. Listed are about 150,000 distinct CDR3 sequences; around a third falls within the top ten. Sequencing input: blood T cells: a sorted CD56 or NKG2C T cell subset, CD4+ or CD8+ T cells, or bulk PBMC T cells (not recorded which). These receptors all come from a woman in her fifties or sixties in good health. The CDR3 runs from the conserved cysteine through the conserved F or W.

cdr3_aa: CSARGGETQYF
j_call: TRBJ2-5
v_call: TRBV20-1

cdr3_aa: CASSTGTGEDGYTF
j_call: TRBJ1-2
v_call: TRBV7-9

cdr3_aa: CASSPLLAGGHNEQFF
j_call: TRBJ2-1
v_call: TRBV6-5

cdr3_aa: CASSEPRTSGKVETQYF
j_call: TRBJ2-5
v_call: TRBV9

cdr3_aa: CASSLGGQIYGYTF
j_call: TRBJ1-2
v_call: TRBV12-3/TRBV12-4

cdr3_aa: CASSLGPYEQFF
j_call: TRBJ2-1
v_call: TRBV7-9

cdr3_aa: CASSDRQGVDTQYF
j_call: TRBJ2-3
v_call: TRBV7-3

cdr3_aa: CASSLARTSGNTIYF
j_call: TRBJ1-3
v_call: TRBV7-9

cdr3_aa: CASSQEGDTEAFF
j_call: TRBJ1-1
v_call: TRBV7-3

cdr3_aa: CASRQRGYGYTF
j_call: TRBJ1-2
v_call: TRBV19

cdr3_aa: CASSGGKDQPQHF
j_call: TRBJ1-5
v_call: TRBV2

cdr3_aa: CASSQEGISYNEQFF
j_call: TRBJ2-1
v_call: TRBV14

cdr3_aa: CSVGVLPGPKETQYF
j_call: TRBJ2-5
v_call: TRBV29-1

cdr3_aa: CASSYSREKDEQYF
j_call: TRBJ2-7
v_call: TRBV6-6

cdr3_aa: CASSLQTGNEQFF
j_call: TRBJ2-1
v_call: TRBV3-1

cdr3_aa: CSARGSDAPLYEQYF
j_call: TRBJ2-7
v_call: TRBV20-1

cdr3_aa: CASSFFGSTPSYNEQFF
j_call: TRBJ2-1
v_call: TRBV11-1

cdr3_aa: CASSPWGGSGSNQPQHF
j_call: TRBJ1-5
v_call: TRBV12-3/TRBV12-4

cdr3_aa: CASRLVGTDTQYF
j_call: TRBJ2-3
v_call: TRBV27

cdr3_aa: CASRNSTVDGYTF
j_call: TRBJ1-2
v_call: TRBV12-3/TRBV12-4

cdr3_aa: CASTNQLETQYF
j_call: TRBJ2-5
v_call: TRBV12-3/TRBV12-4

cdr3_aa: CASSEFGTGAPGELFF
j_call: TRBJ2-2
v_call: TRBV25-1

cdr3_aa: CSARGGTANYGYTF
j_call: TRBJ1-2
v_call: TRBV20-1

cdr3_aa: CASSPGGQGEQYF
j_call: TRBJ2-7
v_call: TRBV9

cdr3_aa: CASSLAWAVGQPQHF
j_call: TRBJ1-5
v_call: TRBV12-3/TRBV12-4

cdr3_aa: CASSVGGLPSRPNEQFF
j_call: TRBJ2-1
v_call: TRBV9

cdr3_aa: CASRWTENTGELFF
j_call: TRBJ2-2
v_call: TRBV5-1

cdr3_aa: CASSLGDRGDQPQHF
j_call: TRBJ1-5
v_call: TRBV7-9

cdr3_aa: CASSQDGGRITTDTQYF
j_call: TRBJ2-3
v_call: TRBV4-2

cdr3_aa: CSGKGASGAYNEQFF
j_call: TRBJ2-1
v_call: TRBV29-1

cdr3_aa: CASSLTGGQADTQYF
j_call: TRBJ2-3
v_call: TRBV6-5

cdr3_aa: CATSDLLAGGHTGELFF
j_call: TRBJ2-2
v_call: TRBV24-1

cdr3_aa: CASRTDRYNEQFF
j_call: TRBJ2-1
v_call: TRBV12-3/TRBV12-4

cdr3_aa: CASSPTTRIPYNEQFF
j_call: TRBJ2-1
v_call: TRBV7-9

cdr3_aa: CASSSYTGSNTEAFF
j_call: TRBJ1-1
v_call: TRBV11-2

cdr3_aa: CATSGWEGQDTGELFF
j_call: TRBJ2-2
v_call: TRBV24-1

cdr3_aa: CASRDEETQYF
j_call: TRBJ2-5
v_call: TRBV3-1

cdr3_aa: CASSSPIESGVTDTQYF
j_call: TRBJ2-3
v_call: TRBV11-2

cdr3_aa: CASSLVPGIANYGYTF
j_call: TRBJ1-2
v_call: TRBV11-2

cdr3_aa: CASSVEGGRSQETQYF
j_call: TRBJ2-5
v_call: TRBV9

cdr3_aa: CASSLDRLAGGSTDTQYF
j_call: TRBJ2-3
v_call: TRBV11-3

cdr3_aa: CASSFGTFYGELFF
j_call: TRBJ2-2
v_call: TRBV5-6

cdr3_aa: CASSQERGNNEKLFF
j_call: TRBJ1-4
v_call: TRBV4-1

cdr3_aa: CASSLAVGELFFF
j_call: TRBJ2-2
v_call: TRBV7-2

cdr3_aa: CASSLLDIAKNIQYF
j_call: TRBJ2-4
v_call: TRBV12-3/TRBV12-4

cdr3_aa: CASSQEFKGPPSNEQFF
j_call: TRBJ2-1
v_call: TRBV4-1

cdr3_aa: CASSPIPPGPTYEQYF
j_call: TRBJ2-7
v_call: TRBV3-1

cdr3_aa: CASSDSDRAIYGYTF
j_call: TRBJ1-2
v_call: TRBV12-3/TRBV12-4

cdr3_aa: CASSSGFGANVLTF
j_call: TRBJ2-6
v_call: TRBV27

cdr3_aa: CASSQGLRGPGETQYF
j_call: TRBJ2-5
v_call: TRBV14

cdr3_aa: CASSQGTSYQETQYF
j_call: TRBJ2-5
v_call: TRBV4-1

cdr3_aa: CASSLPQEYAGANYGYTF
j_call: TRBJ1-2
v_call: TRBV7-9

cdr3_aa: CASKGFTNEQFF
j_call: TRBJ2-1
v_call: TRBV2

cdr3_aa: CASSYGARASEQYF
j_call: TRBJ2-7
v_call: TRBV6-5